Only a few counts were recorded for the clone carrying this T cell receptor beta chain. Its antigen is unknown. CDR3 length equals 11 residues. In germline, CDR1 is SNHLY, CDR2 FYNNEI. The source of the sample is a study of blood T cells in healthy people across ages. Study-level points and caveats: Underestimates were what the diversity estimates from one million T cells were considered to be. Expanded clonotype shifts may have been confounded, as the donors had an unknown CMV status.

At least 6.5 million PBMCs were isolated per sample. A J-beta primer mix and a sample-barcoded 5' primer were used in a second PCR of roughly 6 to 11 cycles. Every cDNA molecule carried a tag from a template-switch adaptor bearing 12 random nucleotides. TCRdb analysed the 5' RACE reads with MiXCR anew, one entry per CDR3 protein. Here the sample spans some 1.5 million distinct CDR3 sequences, 28% being singletons. The chain has TRBV2 and TRBJ2-7; no clear D. TRBJ2-5 explains the end of the DNA better; the J call may be wrong. This clonotype was obtained from a woman in her thirties in good health. Specimen: blood. This CDR3 is CASLSRETQYF. CDR3 DNA sequence: TGTGCCAGTTTAAGCCGAGAGACCCAGTACTTC.